One T cell receptor beta chain is described in this entry. Its target is not known. This entry belongs to a study of blood T cells in healthy people across ages. Alongside a J-beta primer mix, a sample-barcoded 5' primer served in a second PCR lasting about 7 to 12 cycles. TCRdb analysed the 5' RACE reads with MiXCR anew, one entry per CDR3 protein. The sample holds some 750,000 distinct CDR3 sequences; 22% are singletons and the top ten take around a fifth. With V trimmed by 2 bases and J by 5 bases, 9 bases remained unmatched. Per the germline V gene, CDR1 is SEHNR and CDR2 is FQNEAQ (reference sequence). This CDR3 has 16 amino acids. Study-level findings and limits: What prevented conclusive comparison of naive and antigen-experienced cells was that PBMCs were unsorted. The study found more naive CD4+ cells and higher diversity in long-lived than aged donors. Estimates based on one million T cells were treated as lower bounds. It was not known whether donors were CMV positive (a possible confounder of expanded clonotype changes).

This TCR derives from a man aged 70 or older in good health. The specimen sequenced was blood. This chain uses TRBV7-9 with TRBJ2-3; 8 bases fit TRBD2. The CDR3 is CASSLSETSARDTQYF. CDR3 nucleotide sequence: TGTGCCAGCAGCTTATCTGAGACTAGCGCCCGAGATACGCAGTATTTT.